These T cell receptor beta chains were read from a single sample in a study of blood T cells in healthy people across ages. MiXCR was run by TCRdb on the 5' RACE reads, yielding one entry per CDR3 protein. The top ten hold roughly 2.1% of the sample, which has over 1,500,000 distinct CDR3 sequences, roughly 52% seen once. The sample consisted of blood. The receptors come from a woman aged 35 to 49 in good health. Both conserved end residues are part of each CDR3. A D gene is named only where the DNA matches it firmly. Only part of the rows carry a size: once, few, many, or a class if the clone is expanded.

cdr3_nt cdr3_aa j_call v_call d_call clone_size
TGTGCCAGCAGTTTATCGGGGACAGGGGTGGAAAAACTGTTTTTT CASSLSGTGVEKLFF TRBJ1-4 TRBV27 TRBD1 NA
TGTGCCACCAGCAGTCTGAAGTCCCCTAGCACAGATACGCAGTATTTT CATSSLKSPSTDTQYF TRBJ2-3 TRBV15 NA NA
TGTGCCACCAGTGATCTACCGACTAGCGGGGGGTACACCGGGGAGCTGTTTTTT CATSDLPTSGGYTGELFF TRBJ2-2 TRBV24-1 TRBD2 NA
TGCAGTGCCCTCCGTGACAGGGGGGACACTGAAGCTTTCTTT CSALRDRGDTEAFF TRBJ1-1 TRBV20-1 TRBD1 NA
TGTGCCAGCAGTTGGTGGGGGGTCACCTACAATGAGCAGTTCTTC CASSWWGVTYNEQFF TRBJ2-1 TRBV28 NA NA
TGTGCCAGCAGCGGACTAGGACTAGCGGGGGGGTTCGGGGGCACTAGCACAGATACGCAGTATTTT CASSGLGLAGGFGGTSTDTQYF TRBJ2-3 TRBV9 TRBD2 few
TGCAGCGTTGTATATTTGGGGACAAAGTTCTCGGATGAGCAGTACTTC CSVVYLGTKFSDEQYF TRBJ2-5 TRBV29-1 NA NA
TGTGCCAGCAGCTCGGACAGGCGGGGTGTGGACATTCAGTACTTC CASSSDRRGVDIQYF TRBJ2-4 TRBV28 NA few
TGTGCCAGCAGTTACGGGCAGGGTCTGTACGAGCAGTACTTC CASSYGQGLYEQYF TRBJ2-7 TRBV6-6 NA NA
TGTGCCAGCGGGGACGCAGCAGACTACACCTTC CASGDAADYTF TRBJ1-2 TRBV2 NA NA
TGCAGTGCTAAGGACAGGGGATCTGATGGCTACACCTTC CSAKDRGSDGYTF TRBJ1-2 TRBV20-1 TRBD1 NA
TGCGCCAGCAGCTTAACAACGAATTCACCCCTCCACTTT CASSLTTNSPLHF TRBJ1-6 TRBV5-1 NA NA
TGTGCCAGCAGCACTGTGGGGGGGGCGCAAGAGACCCAGTACTTC CASSTVGGAQETQYF TRBJ2-5 TRBV7-2 NA few
TGCGCCAGCAGCCAATACAGGGGGCCAGAGACCCAGTACTTC CASSQYRGPETQYF TRBJ2-5 TRBV4-3 TRBD1 NA
TGCAGCGTTGAAGATGAGCGAACGCAAGAGACCCAGTACTTC CSVEDERTQETQYF TRBJ2-5 TRBV29-1 NA few
TGTGCCAGCAGTACTGGCAGGGGTCCCACAGATACGCAGTATTTT CASSTGRGPTDTQYF TRBJ2-3 TRBV6-6 NA once
TGTGCCAGCAGCACAGGGCTCGCTGGGGCCAACGTCCTGACTTTC CASSTGLAGANVLTF TRBJ2-6 TRBV27 NA few
TGTGCCAGCAGTTCCGCCCCTTCCGGACGCTCTGGAAACACCATATATTTT CASSSAPSGRSGNTIYF TRBJ1-3 TRBV7-2 NA NA
TGTGCCAGCAGCTTAGGGGATACAGGGTTTGACAAAAACATTCAGTACTTC CASSLGDTGFDKNIQYF TRBJ2-4 TRBV7-8 NA few